Following are 27 T cell receptor beta chains from one sample sequenced in a study of neurological immune-mediated disorders. TCRdb passed the 5' RACE reads through MiXCR, listing each CDR3 protein once. Here the sample spans about 30,000 distinct CDR3 sequences, around 5.9% being singletons. The sample taken for sequencing was CD4+ T cells from blood. Every receptor here comes from a woman between 45 and 60 years old in good health.

This clonotype was seen at least ten times. CDR3 coding DNA: TGCGCCAGCACACGACAGGGCCCAAAGCAGAACACTGAAGCTTTCTTT. Its protein is CASTRQGPKQNTEAFF. The chain uses TRBV5-1 and TRBJ1-1, with 7 bases matching TRBD1. This CDR3 contains 16 residues. Germline assignment: CDR1 SGHRS and CDR2 YFSETQ. V gave up 6 bases and J gave up 1 base; unmatched junction bases: 12.

This clonotype was observed at least ten times. The rearrangement uses TRBV28 and TRBJ1-1; D uncertain. Trimming shortened V by 7 bases and J by 5 bases, and 11 bases separated the two germline ends. Germline lookup yields CDR1 MDHEN and CDR2 SYDVKM. The CDR3 has 12 residues. The CDR3 is CASTDWGTEAFF. Written as DNA, the CDR3 is TGTGCCAGCACCGATTGGGGTACTGAAGCTTTCTTT.

In this sample, this clonotype turned up many times. This chain joins TRBV20-1 and TRBJ1-5; D possibly corresponds to TRBD1 (6 bases). The length of the CDR3 is 18 residues. V gave up 1 base and J gave up 8 bases, with 27 bases separating them. The V gene's germline CDR1 is DFQATT and CDR2 SNEGSKA (reference sequence). This CDR3 reads CSARVLRGQKRGGEPQHF. For the CDR3, the DNA is TGCAGTGCTAGAGTCCTGAGAGGCCAGAAACGTGGGGGCGAGCCCCAGCATTTT.

This clonotype is labeled medium-sized (0.01 to 0.1%). The rearrangement links TRBV29-1 to TRBJ2-2, with 12 bases aligning to TRBD2. In germline, CDR1 is SQVTM, CDR2 ANQGSEA. Losses at the gene ends were 7 bases for V and 4 bases for J; bases not matched to a gene: 13. The CDR3 is 17 amino acids. CDR3 DNA sequence: TGCAGCGCGGCCCGGGGGGCTAGCGGGGGGGCCACCGGGGAGCTGTTTTTT. This translates into CSAARGASGGATGELFF.

This clonotype was detected ten times or more. The chain is built from TRBV2 and TRBJ2-3; the D gene is possibly TRBD1 (5 bases). The V gene's germline CDR1 is SNHLY and CDR2 FYNNEI. Trimming removed 4 bases from V and 2 bases from J, with 7 bases in between. CDR3 size: 13 residues. The CDR3 DNA sequence: TGTGCCAGCAGTGCCAGGGCCACAGATACGCAGTATTTT. Translated: CASSARATDTQYF.

This clonotype was seen many times. This chain uses TRBV5-1 with TRBJ2-1; TRBD1 matches at 10 bases. The CDR3 spans 15 residues. V shed 3 bases, J shed 5 bases, and the junction held 5 bases outside the gene matches. From germline, CDR1 is SGHRS and CDR2 YFSETQ. CDR3 nucleotides: TGCGCCAGCAGCTCTTTCGGGACAGGGGACAATGAGCAGTTCTTC. This sequence encodes CASSSFGTGDNEQFF.

The sample holds many counts of this clonotype. This rearrangement joins TRBV27 to TRBJ2-1; TRBD1 matches 8 bases. V shed 6 bases, J shed 5 bases, and the junction held 3 bases outside the gene matches. The CDR3 is 13 residues long. The germline CDR1 and CDR2 sequences are MNHEY and SMNVEV (reference sequence). The CDR3 region is CASSRTGNNEQFF. The CDR3 DNA reads TGTGCCAGCAGCCGGACAGGGAACAATGAGCAGTTCTTC.

This clonotype was recorded many times. The V and J genes are TRBV29-1 and TRBJ1-5; D is perhaps TRBD1 (6 bases). This CDR3 comprises 13 residues. V was pared by 3 bases and J by 3 bases, with 9 bases between. Germline lookup yields CDR1 SQVTM and CDR2 ANQGSEA. CDR3 coding DNA: TGCAGCGTTGACTTGGGGGCCAATCAGCCCCAGCATTTT. This translates into CSVDLGANQPQHF.

This clonotype was seen many times. This chain connects TRBV10-3 to TRBJ2-1; D tentatively reads TRBD1 or TRBD2 (5 bases each). Per the germline V gene, CDR1 is ENHRY and CDR2 is SYGVKD. Trimming took off 6 bases at V and 5 bases at J, with 14 bases between the two ends. The CDR3 is made up of 14 amino acids. The DNA of the CDR3 is TGTGCCATCAGCCCGGGGCCGAGAAACAATGAGCAGTTCTTC. Its translation is CAISPGPRNNEQFF.

This clonotype was found many times. The chain recombines TRBV12-3 or TRBV12-4 with TRBJ2-7; D unclear. Trimming removed 3 bases at V and 4 bases at J, with 7 bases between. The CDR3 is 12 residues long. The CDR3 region has the DNA TGTGCCAGCAGTTTGAAAGGATACGAGCAGTACTTC. Residues: CASSLKGYEQYF.

This clonotype was observed many times. The rearrangement joins TRBV7-2 to TRBJ1-2; D is undetermined. The V end was cut by 4 bases, the J end by 8 bases, with 17 bases between. The CDR3 has 14 residues. Germline lookup yields CDR1 SGHTA and CDR2 FQGNSA. CDR3 bases: TGTGCCAGCAGCTCCCTACCGGGATATGAAGGCTACACCTTC. Amino acids: CASSSLPGYEGYTF.

This clonotype was picked up many times. The J gene is TRBJ1-1, the V gene TRBV20-1, with unresolved D. The CDR3 totals 11 residues. Germline CDR1 reads DFQATT; CDR2 reads SNEGSKA (reference sequence). With 5 bases removed from V and 1 base from J, the gap between germline ends came to 5 bases. The DNA for the CDR3 is TGCAGTGCTTGGAGGAACACTGAAGCTTTCTTT. It specifies CSAWRNTEAFF.

This rearrangement joins TRBV7-2 to TRBJ1-6; 8 bases match TRBD1. Germline trimming cut 5 bases from V and 9 bases from J; bases unmatched to any gene: 12. The CDR3 is made up of 16 amino acids. CDR1 SGHTA and CDR2 FQGNSA come from the germline V gene. DNA of the CDR3: TGTGCCAGCAGCAGAGAAAGGACAGGGTACGGTTCACCCCTCCACTTT. It yields the protein CASSRERTGYGSPLHF.

This clonotype was detected many times. The chain is built from TRBV6-1 and TRBJ2-3, with 8 bases aligning to TRBD2. V trimming: 7 bases; J trimming: 1 base; junction bases outside the gene matches: 7. The CDR3 covers 15 residues. CDR1 is MNHNS, CDR2 SASEGT, per germline. The CDR3: CASNLSGMGTDTQYF. The CDR3, as DNA: TGTGCCAGCAACCTTAGCGGGATGGGCACAGATACGCAGTATTTT.

This clonotype was found many times. The chain recombines TRBV19 with TRBJ2-1, with a tentative D call TRBD1 (6 bases). Germline V gives CDR1 LNHDA, CDR2 SQIVND (reference sequence). V was shortened by 5 bases and J by 7 bases, with 18 bases between the two germline ends. The CDR3 covers 15 residues. The CDR3 protein is CASSALGARGNEQFF. The CDR3 DNA sequence: TGTGCCAGTAGTGCCCTGGGGGCCCGGGGAAATGAGCAGTTCTTC. Based on the CDR3 plus reference TRBV19 and TRBJ2-1, the full variable domain is DGGITQSPKYLFRKEGQNVTLSCEQNLNHDAMYWYRQDPGQGLRLIYYSQIVNDFQKGDIAEGYSVSREKKESFPLTVTSAQKNPTAFYLCASSALGARGNEQFFGPGTRLTVL.

This clonotype was counted many times. The genes are TRBV28 and TRBJ1-4; the match to TRBD1 covers 7 bases. CDR1 and CDR2 (germline): MDHEN, SYDVKM. The junction had 16 bases not matched to a gene; V was cut back by 10 bases and J by 8 bases. The length of the CDR3 is 15 residues. The DNA for the CDR3 is TGTGCCATCAGACGACAGGGCGCGGGGAACGAAAAACTGTTTTTT. Translated: CAIRRQGAGNEKLFF.

This clonotype showed up many times. This chain joins TRBV9 and TRBJ1-5; D is unclear. V was clipped by 0 bases and J by 4 bases, with 14 bases between them. The CDR3 is made up of 16 amino acids. CDR1 and CDR2 (germline): SGDLS, YYNGEE. For the CDR3, the DNA is TGTGCCAGCAGCGTAGGGGATCTCGGGAGTAATCAGCCCCAGCATTTT. Its translation is CASSVGDLGSNQPQHF.

This clonotype was seen repeatedly, ten times or more. The V gene is TRBV28, the J gene TRBJ2-7; 8 bases agree with TRBD2. The CDR3 loop spans 17 amino acids. Germline V gene sequence: CDR1 MDHEN, CDR2 SYDVKM. V gave up 3 bases and J gave up 6 bases; unmatched junction bases: 16. CDR3 amino acids: CASSFGGGGSLSAEQYF. The CDR3 DNA reads TGTGCCAGCAGTTTCGGGGGCGGGGGGAGCCTATCCGCCGAGCAGTACTTC.

This clonotype was counted at least ten times. The V gene is TRBV28, the J gene TRBJ2-7; the D is unclear. There are 14 residues in the CDR3. The V end lost 6 bases, the J end lost 4 bases, and 16 bases lay between the germline ends. Looked up from germline, CDR1 is MDHEN and CDR2 is SYDVKM. The CDR3 region is CASSPPRTNYEQYF. In nucleotides, the CDR3 is TGTGCCAGCAGCCCCCCGAGAACAAATTACGAGCAGTACTTC.

The table lists this clonotype with many counts. This chain links TRBV28 with TRBJ2-1, with a tentative D call TRBD2 (5 bases). This CDR3 contains 13 residues. The germline V gene has CDR1 MDHEN and CDR2 SYDVKM. The ends were cut back, 8 bases at V and 9 bases at J, with 17 bases in the middle. CDR3 sequence (DNA): TGTGCCAGCCAAAGTCCGGGGTATAGTGAGCAGTTCTTC. As protein: CASQSPGYSEQFF.

This clonotype was counted many times. This chain's CDR3 is CASSPDPRDYEQYF. As DNA, the CDR3 is TGTGCCAGCAGTCCAGACCCAAGGGACTACGAGCAGTACTTC. The rearrangement uses TRBV4-2 and TRBJ2-7; D remains ambiguous. V was clipped by 6 bases and J by 3 bases, with 15 bases between them. There are 14 residues in the CDR3. Germline V lookup: CDR1 LGHNA, CDR2 YNFKEQ.

This clonotype was counted at least ten times. The chain uses TRBV6-5 and TRBJ2-5; D may be TRBD1 (6 bases). Germline V CDR1 and CDR2: MNHEY, SVGAGI. V lost 2 bases to trimming and J lost 3 bases, with 13 bases between them. The CDR3 is made up of 15 amino acids. The CDR3 DNA reads TGTGCCAGCAGTTACGACCTTTACAGGGAAGAGACCCAGTACTTC. This translates into CASSYDLYREETQYF.

This clonotype was detected many times. The chain links TRBV12-3 or TRBV12-4 to TRBJ2-1; 10 bases are a match to TRBD2. The CDR3 has 14 residues. V gave up 7 bases and J gave up 5 bases; unmatched junction bases: 5. The CDR3 reads CASTKGLADNEQFF. DNA of the CDR3: TGTGCCAGCACCAAAGGACTAGCGGACAATGAGCAGTTCTTC.

This clonotype appeared many times. The rearrangement links TRBV24-1 to TRBJ2-1; D is ambiguous. Germline V lookup: CDR1 KGHDR, CDR2 SFDVKD. Trimming took off 6 bases at V and 8 bases at J, with 13 bases between the two ends. This CDR3 region has 13 residues. The CDR3 DNA sequence: TGTGCCACCAGTAATACCCTACGGGATGAGCAGTTCTTC. As protein: CATSNTLRDEQFF.

This clonotype has a count of ten or more. The CDR3 sequence: CASSLGGPSTGELFF. The CDR3 DNA sequence: TGCGCCAGCAGCTTGGGGGGACCCTCAACCGGGGAGCTGTTTTTT. This rearrangement joins TRBV5-1 to TRBJ2-2; D may match TRBD1 or TRBD2 (5 bases each). V was trimmed by 0 bases and J by 5 bases, leaving 11 bases between them. Germline values: CDR1 SGHRS, CDR2 YFSETQ. The CDR3 runs 15 residues.

This clonotype was recorded at least ten times. The genes are TRBV20-1 and TRBJ1-3, with D possibly being TRBD1 (6 bases). Germline CDR1 and CDR2: DFQATT and SNEGSKA (reference sequence). The CDR3 length is 14 residues. Trimming removed 4 bases from V and 2 bases from J, with 12 bases in between. The CDR3 DNA sequence: TGCAGTGCTAACAGGGTGGGTGCTGGAAACACCATATATTTT. Protein product: CSANRVGAGNTIYF.

This clonotype was counted ten times or more. The chain is built from TRBV20-1 and TRBJ1-1; tentatively, D is TRBD1 (5 bases). There are 13 residues in the CDR3. Trimming shortened V by 6 bases and J by 4 bases, and 15 bases separated the two germline ends. Germline CDR1 reads DFQATT; CDR2 reads SNEGSKA (reference sequence). The CDR3 loop reads CSAERGYGTEAFF. CDR3 DNA: TGCAGTGCCGAAAGGGGCTATGGCACTGAAGCTTTCTTT.